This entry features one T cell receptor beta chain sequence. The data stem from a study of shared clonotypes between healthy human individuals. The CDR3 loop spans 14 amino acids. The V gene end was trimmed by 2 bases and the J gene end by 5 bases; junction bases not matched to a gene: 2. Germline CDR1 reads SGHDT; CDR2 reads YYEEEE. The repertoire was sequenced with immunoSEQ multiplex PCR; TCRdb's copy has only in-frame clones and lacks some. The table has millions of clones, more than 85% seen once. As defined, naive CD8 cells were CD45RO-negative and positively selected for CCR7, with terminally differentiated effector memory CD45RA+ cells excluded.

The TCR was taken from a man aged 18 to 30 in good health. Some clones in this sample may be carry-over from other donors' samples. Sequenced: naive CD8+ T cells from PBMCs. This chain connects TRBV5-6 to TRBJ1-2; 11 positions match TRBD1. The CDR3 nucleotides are TGTGCCAGCAGCTTCGGACAGGGGGCATATGGCTACACCTTC. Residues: CASSFGQGAYGYTF.